This TCR beta chain originates from a study of cytomegalovirus exposure and HLA in healthy donors. Study-level background: Under 85% of 398 genotyped donors fell in the Caucasian-associated ancestry cluster. The study's findings and limits: The CMV antigen specificity of a few CMV-associated chains was confirmed through in vitro analysis. Being productive about 87% or about 30% of the time was typical of most TCR beta V segments in an earlier analysis. Fewer than 20,000 TCR beta sequences were associated with HLA alleles at 0.05 false discovery rate in a later analysis.

The CDR3 sequence is 15 residues long. Germline V gene sequence: CDR1 MDHEN, CDR2 SYDVKM. The V gene end was trimmed by 4 bases and the J gene end by 6 bases; junction bases not matched to a gene: 8. Details on this clone: Its antigen is not known.

PCR employed 60 Vbeta and 13 Jbeta primers. Produced via immunoSEQ multiplex PCR; TCRdb's table is partial and in-frame only. The profile shows about 140,000 clones, around three quarters of them singletons. The material sequenced was PBMCs. The sequence was obtained from a middle-aged man in good health and CMV-seropositive. The V call is TRBV28, the J call TRBJ2-1; 8 positions agree with TRBD1. CDR3 nucleotides: TGTGCCAGCAGTTCCCAGGACAGGGTTTCCAATGAGCAGTTCTTC. This encodes CASSSQDRVSNEQFF.